This passage covers 18 T cell receptor beta chains from one sample sequenced in a study of T cell changes during pregnancy in multiple sclerosis. Data came from immunoSEQ multiplex PCR; TCRdb stores just in-frame clones and leaves some out. This table holds 29,000 or so clones, 70% to 90% found once. The source material was CD8+ T cells from peripheral blood mononuclear cells, sampled in the second trimester of pregnancy. These receptors all stem from a female donor with multiple sclerosis, enrolled in a pregnancy study.

This CDR3 reads CASSQVMGTGEETQYF. The CDR3 DNA follows: TGCGCCAGCAGCCAAGTAATGGGGACAGGTGAGGAGACCCAGTACTTC. This chain uses TRBV4-1 with TRBJ2-5; TRBD1 aligns across 8 bases. V shed 1 base and J 5 bases; nucleotides not matched to a gene: 9. CDR3 length equals 16 residues. Germline V lookup: CDR1 MGHRA, CDR2 YSYEKL.

This chain links TRBV4-1 with TRBJ2-1; TRBD2 matches 9 bases. V lost 0 bases to trimming and J lost 9 bases; unmatched junction nucleotides: 6. The germline gives CDR1 MGHRA, CDR2 YSYEKL. The CDR3 has 15 residues. The chain's CDR3 is CASSQEEWTSVEQFF. CDR3 sequence (DNA): TGCGCCAGCAGCCAAGAGGAATGGACTAGCGTTGAGCAGTTCTTC.

This chain connects TRBV19 to TRBJ1-2; possibly TRBD1 for D (5 bases). Deletions cut 10 bases from V and 1 base from J, with 13 bases between. Germline CDR1 is LNHDA and CDR2 is SQIVND (reference sequence). The CDR3 contains 13 residues. CDR3 nucleotide sequence: TGTGCCACAAAATCAAGGGGTAACTATGGCTACACCTTC. Protein sequence: CATKSRGNYGYTF.

J is TRBJ2-3 and V is TRBV9, with TRBD1 identical over 7 bases. The CDR3 runs 16 residues. CDR1 is SGDLS, CDR2 YYNGEE, per germline. V lost 4 bases to trimming and J lost 3 bases; unmatched junction nucleotides: 11. CDR3 protein: CASSHPRQGLTDTQYF. CDR3 nucleotide sequence: TGTGCCAGCAGCCACCCCCGACAGGGTTTAACAGATACGCAGTATTTT.

The J gene is TRBJ2-1, the V gene TRBV15; 13 bases line up with TRBD2. Germline V lookup: CDR1 LNHNV, CDR2 YYDKDF (reference sequence). The CDR3 runs to 17 residues. Germline trimming cut 4 bases from V and 0 bases from J; bases unmatched to any gene: 3. Written as DNA, the CDR3 is TGTGCCACCAGCACCGGACTAGCGGGGGCCTCCTACAATGAGCAGTTCTTC. Protein product: CATSTGLAGASYNEQFF.

This rearrangement joins TRBV4-2 to TRBJ2-1, with D perhaps TRBD2 (5 bases). CDR3 length: 14 residues. Trimming stripped 3 bases from V and 7 bases from J, with 13 bases between. Germline CDR1 LGHNA, CDR2 YNFKEQ. The CDR3 protein is CASSQDSLANEQFF. In nucleotides, the CDR3 is TGTGCCAGCAGCCAGGACTCCCTAGCAAATGAGCAGTTCTTC.

The V gene is TRBV29-1, the J gene TRBJ1-2, with 10 bases fitting TRBD1. With V trimmed by 0 bases and J by 4 bases, 8 bases remained unmatched. The CDR3 totals 16 residues. Germline loops: CDR1 SQVTM, CDR2 ANQGSEA. The CDR3 here is CSVEDLGTGEFYGYTF. CDR3 nucleotide sequence: TGCAGCGTTGAAGATCTAGGGACAGGGGAATTCTATGGCTACACCTTC.

The chain carries TRBV5-4 and TRBJ2-7; 8 bases map to TRBD1. V shed 0 bases and J 4 bases; nucleotides not matched to a gene: 0. Per germline, CDR1 SGHNT and CDR2 YYREEE (reference sequence). CDR3 length: 13 amino acids. The chain's CDR3 is CASSLDRGYEQYF. For the CDR3, the DNA is TGTGCCAGCAGCTTGGACAGGGGGTACGAGCAGTACTTC.

V and J are TRBV7-9 and TRBJ2-1, with D possibly matching TRBD2 (5 bases). Germline V gene sequence: CDR1 SEHNR, CDR2 FQNEAQ (reference sequence). V was shortened by 2 bases and J by 0 bases, with 8 bases between the two germline ends. The length of the CDR3 is 15 residues. The CDR3 bases are TGTGCCAGCAGCTTATTGGGGAGCTCCTACAATGAGCAGTTCTTC. Its translation is CASSLLGSSYNEQFF.

CDR3 bases: TGCGCCAGCAGCCAAGAAGCTCCAGCGGGGGAACTAGATACGCAGTATTTT. It translates to CASSQEAPAGELDTQYF. The chain joins TRBV4-3 to TRBJ2-3, with TRBD2 identical over 8 bases. With V trimmed by 0 bases and J by 5 bases, 10 bases remained unmatched. The CDR3 sequence is 17 residues long. Germline CDR1 is LGHNA and CDR2 is YSLEER.

The chain carries TRBV10-1 and TRBJ2-7; perhaps TRBD2 as D (6 bases). CDR1 and CDR2 (germline): WNHNN, SYGVQD (reference sequence). The CDR3 length is 16 residues. Trimming removed 2 bases from V and 6 bases from J, with 20 bases in between. Here the CDR3 reads CASSESREHHRREQYF. CDR3 DNA sequence: TGCGCCAGCAGTGAGAGCCGGGAGCATCATCGCCGCGAGCAGTACTTC.

The rearrangement links TRBV7-3 to TRBJ2-3; 7 bases match TRBD1. The CDR3 has 15 residues. Germline V CDR1 and CDR2: SGHTA, FQGTGA. After removal of 3 bases from V and 2 bases from J, the junction contained 5 bases not matched to a gene. DNA of the CDR3: TGTGCCAGCAGCTTCGGGACAGAATTCACAGATACGCAGTATTTT. As protein: CASSFGTEFTDTQYF.

The gene calls are TRBV11-1 and TRBJ2-1; 7 bases align to TRBD1. Germline V CDR1 and CDR2: SGHAT, FQDESV (reference sequence). Trimming removed 3 bases from V and 4 bases from J; junction bases left unmatched: 18. The CDR3 sequence is 19 residues long. The CDR3 region is CASSFGGQNFAVLYNEQFF. CDR3 DNA sequence: TGTGCCAGCAGCTTTGGGGGACAGAACTTTGCCGTACTTTACAATGAGCAGTTCTTC.

The V and J genes are TRBV7-9 and TRBJ1-1, with 10 bases matching TRBD1. Germline assignment: CDR1 SEHNR and CDR2 FQNEAQ (reference sequence). The ends lost 3 bases at V and 5 bases at J; junction bases unmatched: 3. This CDR3 spans 14 amino acids. CDR3 residues: CASSFGQGGTEAFF. CDR3 DNA sequence: TGTGCCAGCAGCTTCGGACAGGGGGGTACTGAAGCTTTCTTT. Using reference TRBV7-9 and TRBJ1-1 for the parts outside the CDR3, the full variable domain is DTGVSQNPRHKITKRGQNVTFRCDPISEHNRLYWYRQTLGQGPEFLTYFQNEAQLEKSRLLSDRFSAERPKGSFSTLEIQRTEQGDSAMYLCASSFGQGGTEAFFGQGTRLTVV.

The chain links TRBV9 to TRBJ2-3; the match to TRBD2 covers 11 bases. Trimming removed 4 bases from V and 5 bases from J; junction bases left unmatched: 9. Germline assignment: CDR1 SGDLS and CDR2 YYNGEE. The CDR3 is 16 residues long. The CDR3: CASSRNLAGGGDTQYF. The CDR3 region has the DNA TGTGCCAGCAGCAGGAATCTAGCGGGAGGCGGAGATACGCAGTATTTT.

The genes are TRBV18 and TRBJ2-7; D unclear. Germline V CDR1 and CDR2: KGHSH, LQKENI. Trimming removed 3 bases at V and 3 bases at J, with 9 bases between. The CDR3 loop spans 13 amino acids. DNA for the CDR3: TGTGCCAGCTCACCCAGGTCTCTCTACGAGCAGTACTTC. Translating gives CASSPRSLYEQYF.

The chain links TRBV4-1 to TRBJ2-2; D gene ambiguous. V was clipped by 1 base and J by 0 bases, with 6 bases between them. CDR3 length: 15 amino acids. Germline V gene data show CDR1 as MGHRA and CDR2 as YSYEKL. The CDR3 coding sequence is TGCGCCAGCAGCCAAGTCCAGTCGAACACCGGGGAGCTGTTTTTT. Translating gives CASSQVQSNTGELFF.

The chain couples TRBV19 to TRBJ1-2; D might be TRBD1 (6 bases). Germline V gene lookup returns CDR1 LNHDA and CDR2 SQIVND (reference sequence). This CDR3 contains 13 residues. With 5 bases removed from V and 7 bases from J, the gap between germline ends came to 14 bases. The CDR3 sequence: CASSSWTEGGYTF. CDR3 in DNA: TGTGCCAGTAGTTCCTGGACAGAGGGTGGCTACACCTTC. Complete variable domain (other parts from reference TRBV19 and TRBJ1-2): DGGITQSPKYLFRKEGQNVTLSCEQNLNHDAMYWYRQDPGQGLRLIYYSQIVNDFQKGDIAEGYSVSREKKESFPLTVTSAQKNPTAFYLCASSSWTEGGYTFGSGTRLTVV.